This T cell receptor (beta chain) was sequenced for a study of PD-L1 blockade in urothelial cancer. Looking at the study overall: Anywhere from 0 to 3 prior chemotherapy regimens had been received by patients.

All patients carried locally advanced or metastatic urothelial carcinoma. Each PCR received spiked synthetic TCR analog templates. Method: immunoSEQ multiplex PCR; TCRdb's copy keeps in-frame clones and lacks some. The data show about 72,000 clones, around 80% seen once. The clonotype was recovered from a man between 65 and 80 years old with urothelial cancer. The sequenced sample was PBMCs, obtained around atezolizumab (anti-PD-L1) treatment.

CDR3 in amino acids: CASSKAPSGSSITDTQYF. CDR3 nucleotides: TGTGCCAGCAGCAAAGCGCCTAGCGGGAGTTCTATCACAGATACGCAGTATTTT. V usage is TRBV21-1 and J usage is TRBJ2-3; TRBD2 was called by the table and not checked on the DNA. TRBV21-1 counts as a pseudogene. The length of the CDR3 is 18 residues.